These 8 T cell receptor beta chains originate from one sample sequenced in a study of blood T cell repertoires in COVID-19. Clones were read by immunoSEQ multiplex PCR, and TCRdb kept only the in-frame ones, dropping some. The data contain about 68,000 clones, 91% of them singletons. The material sequenced was peripheral blood. Every receptor here comes from a man in his forties with COVID-19, enrolled during active disease.

The chain uses TRBV30 and TRBJ2-1; possible D gene TRBD1, 6 bases. This CDR3 spans 14 amino acids. Germline V gene lookup returns CDR1 GTSNPN and CDR2 SVGIG (reference sequence). V gave up 5 bases and J gave up 5 bases, with 16 bases separating them. The CDR3 sequence: CAWDNRVLDNEQFF. CDR3 bases: TGTGCCTGGGATAACAGGGTTTTGGACAATGAGCAGTTCTTC.

The chain has TRBV5-4 and TRBJ1-3; 7 nucleotides agree with TRBD1. CDR3 length: 14 residues. CDR1 and CDR2 (germline): SGHNT, YYREEE (reference sequence). J lost 6 bases, V lost 2 bases, and 5 bases had no gene match. CDR3 protein: CASSFQGEVNTIYF. The CDR3 DNA sequence: TGTGCCAGCAGCTTCCAGGGGGAGGTAAACACCATATATTTT.

This sequence joins TRBV13 and TRBJ2-2, with D uncertain. CDR1 and CDR2 from the germline V gene are PRHDT and FYEKMQ (reference sequence). V was trimmed by 5 bases and J by 6 bases, leaving 7 bases between them. The CDR3 totals 12 residues. The CDR3 here is CASSLRPGELFF. CDR3 in DNA: TGTGCCAGCAGCCTGCGGCCCGGGGAGCTGTTTTTT.

CDR3 nucleotides: TGTGCCAGCAGCCAAGAGGGGCGTGGCTATGGCTACACCTTC. Translated, it gives CASSQEGRGYGYTF. The chain has TRBV3-1 (or the pseudogene TRBV3-2) and TRBJ1-2; D may be TRBD1 (5 bases). The length of the CDR3 is 14 residues. Trimming removed 0 bases from V and 4 bases from J, with 9 bases in between. Germline V gene lookup returns CDR1 LGHDT and CDR2 YNNKEL (reference sequence).

The V call is TRBV27, the J call TRBJ2-7; 10 positions agree with TRBD2. In germline, CDR1 is MNHEY, CDR2 SMNVEV (reference sequence). V lost 2 bases, J lost 5 bases, and 6 bases stayed unmatched. CDR3 length: 15 residues. CDR3 sequence reads: CASSLKRGGPHEQYF. In DNA form, the CDR3 reads TGTGCCAGCAGTTTAAAGCGGGGGGGCCCCCACGAGCAGTACTTC.

The chain uses TRBV19 and TRBJ2-5; possibly TRBD2 for D (6 bases). Trimming stripped 4 bases from V and 2 bases from J, with 17 bases between. The germline CDR1 and CDR2 sequences are LNHDA and SQIVND (reference sequence). This CDR3 has 16 amino acids. The CDR3 here is CASSKVRGSFQETQYF. In DNA form, the CDR3 reads TGTGCCAGTAGTAAGGTCCGGGGGTCGTTTCAAGAGACCCAGTACTTC.

V and J are TRBV28 and TRBJ2-7; 9 bases align to TRBD2. J lost 1 base, V lost 2 bases, and 3 bases had no gene match. This CDR3 is 15 amino acids long. Germline V gene lookup returns CDR1 MDHEN and CDR2 SYDVKM. The DNA of the CDR3 is TGTGCCAGCAGTTTAAGTAGCGGGGGTTCCTACGAGCAGTACTTC. Translating gives CASSLSSGGSYEQYF.

CDR3 coding DNA: TGTGCCAGCAGCTCGGGACAGGGTATTTCGGAGCAGTACTTC. Translated, it gives CASSSGQGISEQYF. V gene TRBV7-2 combines with J gene TRBJ2-7; 9 bases are a match to TRBD1. Germline trimming cut 4 bases from V and 7 bases from J; bases unmatched to any gene: 8. Germline V CDR1 and CDR2: SGHTA, FQGNSA. CDR3 length: 14 residues. Together with reference TRBV7-2 and TRBJ2-7, the CDR3 gives the full variable domain: GAGVSQSPSNKVTEKGKDVELRCDPISGHTALYWYRQSLGQGLEFLIYFQGNSAPDKSGLPSDRFSAERTGGSVSTLTIQRTQQEDSAVYLCASSSGQGISEQYFGPGTRLTVT.